A single sample gave rise to the 12 T cell receptor beta chains below, sequenced in a study of blood T cells in healthy people across ages. Alongside a J-beta primer mix, a sample-barcoded 5' primer served in a second PCR lasting about 7 to 11 cycles. TCRdb processed the 5' RACE reads anew with MiXCR; each CDR3 protein has one entry. The sample shows about 680,000 distinct CDR3 sequences, around 48% of them seen only once. The sequencing input was blood. Source of these receptors: a woman aged 55 to 70 in good health.

The gene calls are TRBV29-1 and TRBJ1-4; the D gene is possibly TRBD1 (5 bases). The V end was cut by 4 bases, the J end by 7 bases, with 19 bases between. CDR3 length equals 15 residues. Per the germline V gene, CDR1 is SQVTM and CDR2 is ANQGSEA. The CDR3 region is CSVVSMFQGGEKLFF. The CDR3 region has the DNA TGCAGCGTTGTTAGTATGTTCCAGGGTGGTGAAAAACTGTTTTTT.

This clonotype has a count of ten or more. V is TRBV7-2 and J is TRBJ2-1; 8 nucleotides line up with TRBD2. Gene TRBJ2-7 matches the end of the DNA better, so the J call may be wrong. There are 15 residues in the CDR3. Germline CDR1 reads SGHTA; CDR2 reads FQGNSA. CDR3 sequence reads: CASSLSGIAYNEQYF. CDR3 sequence (DNA): TGTGCCAGCAGCCTTAGCGGGATTGCCTACAATGAGCAGTACTTC.

J is TRBJ2-7 and V is TRBV6-6; D remains unclear. The germline gives CDR1 MNHNY, CDR2 SVGAGI (reference sequence). V was shortened by 6 bases and J by 1 base, with 10 bases between the two germline ends. The CDR3 has 13 residues. The CDR3 nucleotides read TGTGCCAGCAGCCCCCTGAGGTCCTACGAGCAGTACTTC. It specifies CASSPLRSYEQYF.

This clonotype showed up just a few times. The CDR3 protein is CASSQVGGFYGYTF. CDR3 coding DNA: TGTGCCAGCAGCCAAGTCGGCGGATTCTATGGCTACACCTTC. This chain connects TRBV3-1 to TRBJ1-2, with D unclear. CDR1 and CDR2 from the germline V gene are LGHDT and YNNKEL (reference sequence). This CDR3 region has 14 residues. Trimming cost V 1 base and J 4 bases, with 10 bases left between them.

There are many counts of this clonotype. The chain is built from TRBV12-3 or TRBV12-4 and TRBJ2-1; the match to TRBD2 covers 7 bases. This CDR3 contains 15 residues. With V trimmed by 5 bases and J by 6 bases, 10 bases remained unmatched. DNA for the CDR3: TGTGCCAGCAGTACAGCTCTGACGGGGGGCAATGAGCAGTTCTTC. It codes for CASSTALTGGNEQFF.

This chain links TRBV7-3 with TRBJ2-3, with D unclear. Trimming left V 0 bases short and J 5 bases short, with 15 bases between. Germline CDR1 reads SGHTA; CDR2 reads FQGTGA. CDR3 length: 16 amino acids. As DNA, the CDR3 is TGTGCCAGCAGCTTAACCCTAGGGTCTCCAGGAGATACGCAGTATTTT. As protein: CASSLTLGSPGDTQYF.

This chain links TRBV20-1 with TRBJ2-1; weak D call: TRBD1 (5 bases). The assigned J gene may be wrong: the sequence end matches TRBJ2-7 better. The CDR3 is 13 residues long. CDR1 is DFQATT and CDR2 is SNEGSKA in the germline V gene (reference sequence). As DNA, the CDR3 is TGCAGTGCTAGAGTACGGACGGACAATGAGCAGTACTTC. This codes for CSARVRTDNEQYF.

There are many counts of this clonotype. This chain connects TRBV3-1 to TRBJ2-3; a weak D match, TRBD2 (5 bases). The germline gives CDR1 LGHDT, CDR2 YNNKEL (reference sequence). V was pared by 2 bases and J by 4 bases, with 13 bases between. The CDR3 consists of 15 residues. The CDR3 sequence is CASSQRGRVSDTQYF. DNA of the CDR3: TGTGCCAGCAGCCAACGTGGGAGAGTATCAGATACGCAGTATTTT.

This chain joins TRBV3-1 and TRBJ1-1; D is ambiguous. Germline CDR1 LGHDT, CDR2 YNNKEL (reference sequence). CDR3 length: 13 residues. V shed 1 base and J shed 6 bases, with 9 bases lying between them. The CDR3 coding sequence is TGTGCCAGCAGCCAAGCGGCGATAGCTGAAGCTTTCTTT. Translation gives CASSQAAIAEAFF. Filled out from reference TRBV3-1 and TRBJ1-1, the complete variable domain reads DTAVSQTPKYLVTQMGNDKSIKCEQNLGHDTMYWYKQDSKKFLKIMFSYNNKELIINETVPNRFSPKSPDKAHLNLHINSLELGDSAVYFCASSQAAIAEAFFGQGTRLTVV.

This clonotype was counted only a few times. This chain joins TRBV6-2 or TRBV6-3 and TRBJ2-1; the D is unclear. The CDR3 consists of 14 residues. CDR1 and CDR2 from the germline V gene are MNHEY and SVGEGT. Trimming removed 2 bases at V and 6 bases at J, with 11 bases between. The CDR3 region is CASSYNLDRNEQFF. The DNA for the CDR3 is TGTGCCAGCAGTTACAACCTAGACCGCAATGAGCAGTTCTTC.

This sequence joins TRBV9 and TRBJ2-3, with unresolved D. Germline CDR1 reads SGDLS; CDR2 reads YYNGEE. The CDR3 spans 15 residues. V lost 1 base and J 7 bases, leaving 16 bases between the germline ends. CDR3 coding DNA: TGTGCCAGCAGCGTACAGGCGGACGCGCGCAATACGCAGTATTTT. Translated: CASSVQADARNTQYF. The variable domain in full, completed from reference TRBV9 and TRBJ2-3, reads DSGVTQTPKHLITATGQRVTLRCSPRSGDLSVYWYQQSLDQGLQFLIQYYNGEERAKGNILERFSAQQFPDLHSELNLSSLELGDSALYFCASSVQADARNTQYFGPGTRLTVL.

This clonotype was counted between two and nine times. The chain couples TRBV9 to TRBJ2-5; 7 bases align to TRBD2. The CDR3 consists of 12 residues. Germline V gene lookup returns CDR1 SGDLS and CDR2 YYNGEE. Trimming at V came to 4 bases and at J to 12 bases, leaving 9 bases not matched to a gene. This CDR3 reads CASSSRGENKYF. The CDR3 DNA sequence: TGTGCCAGCAGCTCCCGGGGGGAGAACAAGTACTTC.